This T cell receptor (beta chain) was obtained from a study of a mutant IDH1 vaccine in newly diagnosed glioma. This clone has only one observation. Its antigen is as yet unknown. Described time point: week 35, safety follow-up. Vaccinated patients received 300 ug of mutant IDH1 20-mer peptide per dose, with topical imiquimod. Those who donated had recent WHO grade 3 or 4 IDH1-mutant, ATRX-lost astrocytomas. Germline-derived CDR1 and CDR2 are SGHRS and YFSETQ. The CDR3 totals 16 residues. Deletions cut 7 bases from V and 4 bases from J, with 21 bases between. Clones were sequenced by immunoSEQ multiplex PCR, and TCRdb holds only the in-frame ones, with some missing. Found here are fewer than 70,000 clones, 85% to 90% of them singletons; the top ten hold roughly 2%.

This chain joins TRBV5-1 and TRBJ2-1; D unresolved. This clonotype was obtained from a man aged 25 to 45 with glioma. The sample here was PBMCs, taken from a glioma patient whose treatment included an IDH1 peptide vaccine. The CDR3 spells CASPTSWRTDYNEQFF. In DNA, the CDR3 is TGCGCCAGCCCCACATCCTGGCGGACCGATTACAATGAGCAGTTCTTC.